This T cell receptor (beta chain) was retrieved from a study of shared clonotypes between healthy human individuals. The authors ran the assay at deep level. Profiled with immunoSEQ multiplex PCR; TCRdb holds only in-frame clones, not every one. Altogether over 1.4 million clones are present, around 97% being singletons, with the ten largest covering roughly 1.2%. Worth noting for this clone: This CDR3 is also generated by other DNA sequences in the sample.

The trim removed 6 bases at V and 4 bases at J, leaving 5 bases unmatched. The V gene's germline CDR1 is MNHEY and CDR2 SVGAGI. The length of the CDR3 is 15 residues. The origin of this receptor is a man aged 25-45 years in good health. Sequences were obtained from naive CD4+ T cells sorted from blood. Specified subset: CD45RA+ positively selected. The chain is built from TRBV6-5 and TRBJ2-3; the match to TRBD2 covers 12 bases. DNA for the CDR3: TGTGCCAGCAGAAGACTAGCGGGAGACTCAGATACGCAGTATTTT. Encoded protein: CASRRLAGDSDTQYF.